A single sample gave rise to the 18 T cell receptor beta chains below, sequenced in a study of T cell changes during pregnancy in multiple sclerosis. Using immunoSEQ multiplex PCR, the repertoire was profiled, and TCRdb retains in-frame clones only, with some absent. The data show under 85,000 clones, around 94% seen once. The sequenced sample was peripheral blood, obtained in the third trimester of pregnancy. The receptors shown here come from a female donor with multiple sclerosis, enrolled in a pregnancy study.

The chain carries TRBV7-8 and TRBJ2-7; D is possibly TRBD1 (6 bases). Germline V gene data show CDR1 as SGHVS and CDR2 as FQNEAQ. The V and J ends lost 1 base and 4 bases respectively, with 11 bases between them. This CDR3 region has 14 residues. CDR3 sequence reads: CASSLDRAKYEQYF. The CDR3 nucleotides read TGTGCCAGCAGCTTAGACAGGGCCAAGTACGAGCAGTACTTC.

The CDR3 DNA sequence: TGTGCCAGCAGCTTCATAGAGGGGAACACTGAAGCTTTCTTT. Encoded protein: CASSFIEGNTEAFF. The J gene is TRBJ1-1, the V gene TRBV7-9; D remains ambiguous. The CDR3 extends over 14 amino acids. Germline V gene lookup returns CDR1 SEHNR and CDR2 FQNEAQ (reference sequence). V shed 3 bases and J shed 1 base, with 9 bases lying between them. Supplemented by reference TRBV7-9 and TRBJ1-1, the full variable domain reads DTGVSQNPRHKITKRGQNVTFRCDPISEHNRLYWYRQTLGQGPEFLTYFQNEAQLEKSRLLSDRFSAERPKGSFSTLEIQRTEQGDSAMYLCASSFIEGNTEAFFGQGTRLTVV.

This clone was recorded once. CDR3 coding DNA: TGTGCCATCAGTGAAAGTCTAAATGGCTACACCTTC. This encodes CAISESLNGYTF. The J gene is TRBJ1-2, the V gene TRBV10-3, with no clear D. CDR1 is ENHRY, CDR2 SYGVKD, per germline. The CDR3 consists of 12 residues. V gave up 3 bases and J gave up 6 bases, with 8 bases separating them.

CDR3 in amino acids: CASSISVTHNEQFF. CDR3 DNA sequence: TGTGCCAGTAGTATTTCCGTCACACACAATGAGCAGTTCTTC. The chain has TRBV19 and TRBJ2-1, with D hard to call. CDR1 is LNHDA, CDR2 SQIVND, per germline (reference sequence). The CDR3 totals 14 residues. V lost 3 bases, J lost 5 bases, and 11 bases lay in between.

The V and J genes are TRBV2 and TRBJ1-1, with D perhaps matching TRBD1 (5 bases). This CDR3 is 15 amino acids long. V gave up 0 bases and J gave up 6 bases, with 14 bases separating them. Germline lookup yields CDR1 SNHLY and CDR2 FYNNEI. CDR3 DNA sequence: TGTGCCAGCAGTGAAGCGCAAGGACAAATCGCTGAAGCTTTCTTT. Its protein is CASSEAQGQIAEAFF.

V usage is TRBV18 and J usage is TRBJ2-7; perhaps TRBD1 as D (5 bases). Trimming removed 6 bases at V and 6 bases at J, with 12 bases between. In germline, CDR1 is KGHSH, CDR2 LQKENI. CDR3 size: 12 residues. In nucleotides, the CDR3 is TGTGCCAGCTCCCCGGACATTTCCGAGCAGTACTTC. Residues: CASSPDISEQYF.

J is TRBJ2-7 and V is TRBV7-2; no firm D call. Trimming removed 5 bases at V and 6 bases at J, with 11 bases between. The CDR3 loop spans 12 amino acids. Germline CDR1 and CDR2: SGHTA and FQGNSA. The CDR3 here is CASSLQVSEQYF. DNA of the CDR3: TGTGCCAGCAGCCTTCAGGTTTCCGAGCAGTACTTC.

Comments on this clone: An end of the junction does not agree with germline; a read error may underlie this. The rearrangement uses TRBV4-3 and TRBJ1-1; TRBD1 is a possible D gene (5 bases). Germline assignment: CDR1 LGHNA and CDR2 YSLEER. The length of the CDR3 is 15 residues. CDR3 nucleotide sequence: TGCGCCAGCAGCAAAGAGGCGGGGCTCTACACTGAAGCTTTCTTT. As protein: CASSKEAGLYTEAFF.

The CDR3 DNA sequence: TGTGCCAGCTCACCAGAGGTGCGCGGCTATGGCTACACCTTC. Amino acids: CASSPEVRGYGYTF. V and J are TRBV18 and TRBJ1-2, with unresolved D. Germline CDR1 KGHSH, CDR2 LQKENI. V lost 2 bases and J lost 4, with 11 bases in between. This CDR3 has 14 amino acids.

V is TRBV7-6 and J is TRBJ2-1; tentative D call: TRBD2 (7 bases). The germline V gene encodes CDR1 SGHVS and CDR2 FNYEAQ. V lost 3 bases to trimming and J lost 9 bases, with 15 bases between them. This CDR3 comprises 14 residues. The CDR3 region is CASSFIRGEGEQFF. CDR3 in DNA: TGTGCCAGCAGCTTCATAAGGGGGGAGGGTGAGCAGTTCTTC.

The genes are TRBV29-1 and TRBJ1-2; no firm D call. In germline, CDR1 is SQVTM, CDR2 ANQGSEA. The V gene lost 6 bases and the J gene lost 7 bases, with 15 bases spanning the gap. The CDR3 is 12 residues long. DNA for the CDR3: TGCAGCGTCGTGCGGGTTCTGGGTGGCTACACCTTC. This sequence encodes CSVVRVLGGYTF. The complete variable domain, with remaining parts taken from reference TRBV29-1 and TRBJ1-2, reads SAVISQKPSRDICQRGTSLTIQCQVDSQVTMMFWYRQQPGQSLTLIATANQGSEATYESGFVIDKFPISRPNLTFSTLTVSNMSPEDSSIYLCSVVRVLGGYTFGSGTRLTVV.

The chain carries TRBV4-1 and TRBJ1-2; D not resolved. The CDR3 sequence is 15 residues long. The ends were cut back, 4 bases at V and 4 bases at J, with 16 bases in the middle. Germline values: CDR1 MGHRA, CDR2 YSYEKL. CDR3 DNA: TGCGCCAGCAGCCCTTTGACCGCAGAGGTCTATGGCTACACCTTC. It yields the protein CASSPLTAEVYGYTF.

This chain links TRBV5-1 with TRBJ1-1, with 8 nucleotides matching TRBD1. V was pared by 3 bases and J by 0 bases, with 1 base of the junction left unmatched. Germline CDR1 and CDR2: SGHRS and YFSETQ. CDR3 length: 14 amino acids. In DNA form, the CDR3 reads TGCGCCAGCAGCTCGGGACAGGTGAACACTGAAGCTTTCTTT. This gives the protein CASSSGQVNTEAFF.

This clone was recorded a few times. The chain links TRBV11-2 to TRBJ2-3; 12 bases align to TRBD2. Germline assignment: CDR1 SGHAT and CDR2 FQNNGV. J gave up 5 bases and V 0 bases, and 6 bases lay outside the gene matches. The CDR3 extends over 17 amino acids. CDR3 region: CASSLDPSGGAGDTQYF. DNA for the CDR3: TGTGCCAGCAGCTTAGATCCTAGCGGGGGGGCAGGAGATACGCAGTATTTT.

The genes are TRBV5-1 and TRBJ2-7, with TRBD1 matching over 7 bases. This CDR3 comprises 17 residues. Trimming removed 1 base from V and 2 bases from J; junction bases left unmatched: 12. The germline V gene has CDR1 SGHRS and CDR2 YFSETQ. CDR3 nucleotides: TGCGCCAGCAGCTTGATTGGGGACAGCTTAAGCGCCTACGAGCAGTACTTC. This sequence encodes CASSLIGDSLSAYEQYF.

Here the CDR3 DNA reads TGTGCCAGCAGCCACCCGGGACAGGGGACTAGCACAGATACGCAGTATTTT. Translation: CASSHPGQGTSTDTQYF. The chain joins TRBV5-4 to TRBJ2-3, with 10 nucleotides matching TRBD1. Trimming cost V 4 bases and J 0 bases; bases outside gene matches: 8. Germline V CDR1 and CDR2: SGHNT, YYREEE (reference sequence). This CDR3 region has 17 residues.

V gene TRBV7-9 combines with J gene TRBJ1-3, with D perhaps TRBD1 (6 bases). Trimming removed 5 bases at V and 4 bases at J, with 15 bases between. CDR3 size: 15 residues. CDR1 and CDR2 from the germline V gene are SEHNR and FQNEAQ (reference sequence). The CDR3 region has the DNA TGTGCCAGCAGCAAGAACCAGGGGCAAGGAAACACCATATATTTT. Protein: CASSKNQGQGNTIYF.

This clone occurred once. The rearrangement links TRBV29-1 to TRBJ2-1; TRBD2 matches 7 bases. The CDR3 has 17 amino acids. The V and J ends lost 7 bases and 6 bases, in that order; junction bases with no gene match: 21. CDR1 is SQVTM, CDR2 ANQGSEA, per germline. CDR3 sequence: CSALRGWTGSKGNEQFF. The CDR3 region has the DNA TGCAGCGCTCTGCGGGGGTGGACGGGTTCGAAGGGCAATGAGCAGTTCTTC.